The sequence of this T cell receptor (beta chain) was determined in a study of blood T cell repertoires in COVID-19. Authors' analysis steps: The authors estimated nucleated cell counts from reference gene primer amplification. TCRdb keeps only in-frame clones here, not all; method: immunoSEQ multiplex PCR. Clone size and the V and J calls come from that table; the DNA yielded D and trimming. The sample lists some 220,000 clones, roughly 75% occurring once. Trimming cost V 3 bases and J 0 bases, with 9 bases left between them. CDR1 is KGHSH, CDR2 LQKENI, per germline. The CDR3 has 14 residues. This sequence originates from a woman aged 70 to 79 with acute or convalescent COVID-19. The sequenced material came from peripheral blood. The chain is built from TRBV18 and TRBJ2-7; D remains unclear. The DNA for the CDR3 is TGTGCCAGCTCACCGGAACAGAGCTCCTACGAGCAGTACTTC. It yields the protein CASSPEQSSYEQYF.